Only one count was recorded for the clone carrying this T cell receptor beta chain. As yet, its antigen is unknown. Assay: immunoSEQ multiplex PCR; the TCRdb copy retains only in-frame clones and omits some. The sample yields around 100,000 clones, roughly 90% seen once. These data come from a study of OX40 agonist ivuxolimab in advanced cancers. Study information: Previous treatment with anti-PD-1, anti-PD-L1 or anti-CTLA-4 therapy was allowed; roughly 40% had received some. Study findings and constraints: Partly responding patients at 0.1-3.0 mg/kg showed some of the smallest clonal expansion.

This receptor was obtained from an adult with an advanced solid tumor such as melanoma, head and neck, liver or kidney cancer. The sample in question was CD4+ or CD8+ T cells sorted from blood, obtained in a trial of the OX40 agonist ivuxolimab.

The CDR3 DNA reads TGTGCCAGCAGCTTGGCGGGAATCCTACCCGGGGTTGAGGAGACCCAGTACTTC. Protein product: CASSLAGILPGVEETQYF. The rearrangement uses TRBV5-6 and TRBJ2-5, with D possibly TRBD2 on 5 matching bases. Trimming left V 0 bases short and J 5 bases short, with 23 bases between. Germline V CDR1 and CDR2: SGHDT, YYEEEE. There are 18 residues in the CDR3.